These 14 T cell receptor beta chains were all obtained from the same sample, sequenced in a study of cytomegalovirus exposure and HLA in healthy donors. 60 Vbeta and 13 Jbeta primers were used in PCR. Profiled with immunoSEQ multiplex PCR; TCRdb holds only in-frame clones, not every one. The data show 160,000 or so clones, approximately 80% seen once. The sequencing input was PBMCs. The receptors shown here come from a woman aged 25 to 45 in good health and CMV-seropositive.

The genes are TRBV4-2 and TRBJ2-3, with 15 bases lining up with TRBD2. Germline V gene lookup returns CDR1 LGHNA and CDR2 YNFKEQ. This CDR3 has 16 amino acids. The J segment lost 3 bases and the V segment lost 4 bases, leaving 2 bases of the junction unmatched. The CDR3 region has the DNA TGTGCCAGCAGCCGGACTAGCGGGGGGGCAACAGATACGCAGTATTTT. It specifies CASSRTSGGATDTQYF.

This clone was found once. CDR3 residues: CASNQRGGPDTQYF. The CDR3 nucleotides are TGTGCCAGCAATCAACGCGGGGGGCCAGATACGCAGTATTTT. The chain combines TRBV19 with TRBJ2-3; 8 bases line up with TRBD2. The trim removed 9 bases at V and 4 bases at J, leaving 9 bases unmatched. The CDR3 is 14 residues long. From germline, CDR1 is LNHDA and CDR2 SQIVND (reference sequence).

This rearrangement joins TRBV15 to TRBJ2-5; no clear D. Germline V gives CDR1 LNHNV, CDR2 YYDKDF (reference sequence). The ends were cut back, 1 base at V and 1 base at J, with 7 bases in the middle. This CDR3 contains 14 residues. CDR3 residues: CATSRVSAQETQYF. The CDR3 bases are TGTGCCACCAGCAGAGTGAGTGCCCAAGAGACCCAGTACTTC.

The rearrangement joins TRBV7-2 to TRBJ2-1; TRBD2 agrees at 7 bases. The CDR3 is 16 residues long. V was clipped by 2 bases and J by 2 bases; unmatched bases: 6. Germline V gene data show CDR1 as SGHTA and CDR2 as FQGNSA. The CDR3 reads CASSLLWGGTYNEQFF. The CDR3 coding sequence is TGTGCCAGCAGCTTATTATGGGGGGGGACCTACAATGAGCAGTTCTTC.

This clone was found once. V is TRBV5-6 and J is TRBJ1-1, with a possible D match to TRBD1 (5 bases). CDR3 length equals 12 residues. V was trimmed by 2 bases and J by 5 bases, leaving 7 bases between them. The germline V gene has CDR1 SGHDT and CDR2 YYEEEE. The CDR3 nucleotides are TGTGCCAGCAGCTTTGCAGGGACTGAAGCTTTCTTT. Translated: CASSFAGTEAFF.

The genes are TRBV5-1 and TRBJ2-5; 7 bases agree with TRBD2. The assigned J gene may be wrong: the sequence end matches TRBJ2-7 better. CDR1 is SGHRS, CDR2 YFSETQ, per germline. This CDR3 is built from 16 residues. The CDR3 here is CASSYGRGEGSYEQYF. The DNA for the CDR3 is TGCGCCAGCAGCTATGGGAGGGGCGAGGGCTCCTACGAGCAGTACTTC.

The chain carries TRBV30 and TRBJ1-6; 7 bases are a match to TRBD1. Germline V gives CDR1 GTSNPN, CDR2 SVGIG (reference sequence). Trimming cost V 4 bases and J 8 bases; bases outside gene matches: 8. The CDR3 loop spans 14 amino acids. The CDR3 nucleotides read TGTGCCTGGAAAGGGGGACAGTGGTATTCACCCCTCCACTTT. It codes for CAWKGGQWYSPLHF.

The J gene is TRBJ1-2, the V gene TRBV10-3, with D possibly TRBD1 on 5 matching bases. V shed 8 bases and J shed 6 bases, with 13 bases lying between them. Germline V CDR1 and CDR2: ENHRY, SYGVKD. The CDR3 covers 12 residues. In DNA form, the CDR3 reads TGTGCCATCCCGGACGGGGGGGATGGCTACACCTTC. Translation: CAIPDGGDGYTF.

The chain links TRBV28 to TRBJ2-2, with no clear D. V dropped 2 bases and J dropped 6 bases, with 4 bases sitting between them. CDR1 and CDR2 (germline): MDHEN, SYDVKM. The length of the CDR3 is 12 residues. The CDR3 here is CASSLVSGELFF. CDR3 sequence (DNA): TGTGCCAGCAGTTTAGTATCCGGGGAGCTGTTTTTT. The complete variable domain, with remaining parts taken from reference TRBV28 and TRBJ2-2, reads DVKVTQSSRYLVKRTGEKVFLECVQDMDHENMFWYRQDPGLGLRLIYFSYDVKMKEKGDIPEGYSVSREKKERFSLILESASTNQTSMYLCASSLVSGELFFGEGSRLTVL.

The chain is built from TRBV11-1 and TRBJ1-6; 10 bases map to TRBD1. From germline, CDR1 is SGHAT and CDR2 FQDESV (reference sequence). V was clipped by 5 bases and J by 11 bases; unmatched bases: 6. CDR3 length equals 14 residues. Written as DNA, the CDR3 is TGTGCCAGCAGCCCCTCGGGACAGGGGACACCCCTCCACTTT. As protein: CASSPSGQGTPLHF.

V and J are TRBV2 and TRBJ1-2; D is undetermined. The germline V gene encodes CDR1 SNHLY and CDR2 FYNNEI. CDR3 length: 16 amino acids. V dropped 7 bases and J dropped 2 bases, with 20 bases sitting between them. The CDR3 DNA reads as TGTGCCAGCAAGGGTATGGGAGGCGGTTTAAACTATGGCTACACCTTC. It is translated as CASKGMGGGLNYGYTF.

V gene TRBV5-1 combines with J gene TRBJ2-3; 12 bases agree with TRBD2. The junction had 10 bases not matched to a gene; V was cut back by 4 bases and J by 4 bases. CDR1 and CDR2 (germline): SGHRS, YFSETQ. The length of the CDR3 is 17 residues. The CDR3 DNA sequence: TGCGCCAGCAGCCGCGGGACTAGCGGGTTGGGGTCAGATACGCAGTATTTT. Translating it yields CASSRGTSGLGSDTQYF.

The count of this clone is one. The chain joins TRBV7-2 to TRBJ1-1, with D tentatively TRBD1 (5 bases). Germline V gene sequence: CDR1 SGHTA, CDR2 FQGNSA. V dropped 0 bases and J dropped 5 bases, with 10 bases sitting between them. The CDR3 spans 14 residues. CDR3 in DNA: TGTGCCAGCAGCTTAGCGGGGGGGAGGACTGAAGCTTTCTTT. As protein: CASSLAGGRTEAFF. Based on the CDR3 plus reference TRBV7-2 and TRBJ1-1, the full variable domain is GAGVSQSPSNKVTEKGKDVELRCDPISGHTALYWYRQSLGQGLEFLIYFQGNSAPDKSGLPSDRFSAERTGGSVSTLTIQRTQQEDSAVYLCASSLAGGRTEAFFGQGTRLTVV.

The rearrangement links TRBV29-1 to TRBJ1-1, with 10 nucleotides matching TRBD1. Trimming cost V 5 bases and J 6 bases; bases outside gene matches: 3. The CDR3 is 12 amino acids. Looked up from germline, CDR1 is SQVTM and CDR2 is ANQGSEA. The CDR3 sequence: CSVKDRGSEAFF. The CDR3 nucleotides are TGCAGCGTTAAGGACAGGGGGTCTGAAGCTTTCTTT.